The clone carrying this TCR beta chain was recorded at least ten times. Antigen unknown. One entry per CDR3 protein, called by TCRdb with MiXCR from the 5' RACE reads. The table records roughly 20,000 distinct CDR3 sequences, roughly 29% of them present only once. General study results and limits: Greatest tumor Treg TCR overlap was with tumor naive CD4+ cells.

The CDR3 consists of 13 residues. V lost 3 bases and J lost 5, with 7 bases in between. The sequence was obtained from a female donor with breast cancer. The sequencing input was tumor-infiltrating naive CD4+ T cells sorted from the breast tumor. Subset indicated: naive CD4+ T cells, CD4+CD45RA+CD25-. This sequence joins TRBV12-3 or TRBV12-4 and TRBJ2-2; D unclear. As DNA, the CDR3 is TGTGCCAGCAGTTTTCAGGCGACCGGGGAGCTGTTTTTT. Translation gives CASSFQATGELFF.